This entry lists 25 T cell receptor beta chains sequenced from one sample in a study of T cells in Graves' hyperthyroidism and ophthalmopathy. What was amplified from RNA transcripts were TCR beta CDR3 regions. Researchers ran a first-round RT-PCR on the TCR CDR3 using the HTBI primer set. TCRdb used MiXCR to reprocess the multiplex PCR reads, holding one entry per CDR3 protein. The sample lists hundreds of thousands of distinct CDR3 sequences; roughly 14% were seen once. Sample: blood. These receptors originate from a woman between 45 and 60 years old with Graves' ophthalmopathy.

There are a few counts of this clonotype. Since a much larger clone is just one base distant, this may be a read error. The rearrangement joins TRBV12-3 or TRBV12-4 to TRBJ1-2; D is perhaps TRBD1 (5 bases). Trimming stripped 6 bases from V and 7 bases from J, with 21 bases between. CDR3 length: 15 amino acids. The CDR3 region is CASRLIAGRACGYTF. The CDR3 bases are TGTGCCAGCAGGCTCATAGCGGGCAGGGCCTGTGGCTACACCTTC.

In this sample, this clonotype turned up many times. DNA for the CDR3: TGTGCCAGCAGACTTTCGGGTGGGGGCAATGAAAAACTGTTTTTT. It codes for CASRLSGGGNEKLFF. The rearrangement uses TRBV5-5 and TRBJ1-4; D may be TRBD1 (6 bases). The CDR3 contains 15 residues. Between the trimmed V and J ends, which lost 5 bases and 5 bases, there was a span of 16 bases. CDR1 is SGHKS and CDR2 is YYEKEE in the germline V gene (reference sequence). The entire variable domain, with the rest obtained from reference TRBV5-5 and TRBJ1-4, is as follows: DAGVTQSPTHLIKTRGQQVTLRCSPISGHKSVSWYQQVLGQGPQFIFQYYEKEERGRGNFPDRFSARQFPNYSSELNVNALLLGDSALYLCASRLSGGGNEKLFFGSGTQLSVL.

This clonotype has at least ten counts. This sequence joins TRBV9 and TRBJ2-2, with TRBD2 identical over 10 bases. Germline assignment: CDR1 SGDLS and CDR2 YYNGEE. This CDR3 is 18 amino acids long. Trimming removed 0 bases from V and 4 bases from J; junction bases left unmatched: 9. The CDR3 nucleotides read TGTGCCAGCAGCGTAGTTCTAGCGGGAGCCGGCGGCACCGGGGAGCTGTTTTTT. Translating gives CASSVVLAGAGGTGELFF.

This clonotype was recorded many times. The genes are TRBV7-8 and TRBJ2-7, with 9 bases matching TRBD2. Germline lookup yields CDR1 SGHVS and CDR2 FQNEAQ. Trimming cost V 0 bases and J 3 bases; bases outside gene matches: 18. The CDR3 extends over 20 amino acids. In nucleotides, the CDR3 is TGTGCCAGCAGCTTAGCGTCCCACACTATTAGCGGGGGAATTCACTACGAGCAGTACTTC. The encoded protein is CASSLASHTISGGIHYEQYF.

The chain carries TRBV19 and TRBJ2-5, with D hard to call. The CDR3 contains 12 residues. Germline V CDR1 and CDR2: LNHDA, SQIVND (reference sequence). The ends were cut back, 5 bases at V and 3 bases at J, with 7 bases in the middle. Written as DNA, the CDR3 is TGTGCCAGTAGTCAGATGGAAGAGACCCAGTACTTC. It specifies CASSQMEETQYF.

This clonotype was seen a single time. V gene TRBV20-1 combines with J gene TRBJ2-1, with 8 bases identical to TRBD2. This CDR3 spans 18 amino acids. Losses at the gene ends were 3 bases for V and 0 bases for J; bases not matched to a gene: 13. CDR1 DFQATT and CDR2 SNEGSKA come from the germline V gene (reference sequence). CDR3 coding DNA: TGCAGTGCTAGTCCCACTAGCGGACCTTTAAGCTCCTACAATGAGCAGTTCTTC. Translated: CSASPTSGPLSSYNEQFF.

The CDR3 DNA reads TGTGCCAGCAGCCCGGGACTAGCGGGAGATGGGGAGACCCAGTACTTC. It yields the protein CASSPGLAGDGETQYF. The J gene is TRBJ2-5, the V gene TRBV5-7; 14 bases align to TRBD2. TRBV5-7 is an ORF, and what it does is uncertain. This CDR3 comprises 16 residues. The V gene end was trimmed by 4 bases and the J gene end by 5 bases; junction bases not matched to a gene: 7.

This clonotype was seen at least ten times. This sequence joins TRBV9 and TRBJ1-2; TRBD1 agrees at 7 bases. V lost 3 bases and J lost 3; bases outside the gene matches: 5. Looked up from germline, CDR1 is SGDLS and CDR2 is YYNGEE. This CDR3 is 14 amino acids long. The CDR3 DNA sequence: TGTGCCAGCAGCGGCGGACAGGAGGACTATGGCTACACCTTC. Protein product: CASSGGQEDYGYTF.

This clonotype has a handful of counts. The chain combines TRBV7-2 with TRBJ1-2; 7 bases agree with TRBD1. The V and J ends lost 5 bases and 7 bases, in that order; junction bases with no gene match: 4. This CDR3 spans 12 amino acids. The germline V gene encodes CDR1 SGHTA and CDR2 FQGNSA. The CDR3 loop is CASSERTGGYTF. CDR3 nucleotide sequence: TGTGCCAGCAGCGAGAGGACAGGTGGCTACACCTTC.

This sequence joins TRBV7-9 and TRBJ2-7; TRBD1 matches 7 bases. Looked up from germline, CDR1 is SEHNR and CDR2 is FQNEAQ (reference sequence). Germline trimming cut 4 bases from V and 2 bases from J; bases unmatched to any gene: 5. The CDR3 is 14 amino acids. Written as DNA, the CDR3 is TGTGCCAGCAGCTGGACAGGAAAAACCTACGAGCAGTACTTC. Encoded protein: CASSWTGKTYEQYF.

There are many counts of this clonotype. V gene TRBV9 combines with J gene TRBJ1-5; 10 positions agree with TRBD1. There are 16 residues in the CDR3. Germline trimming cut 0 bases from V and 4 bases from J; bases unmatched to any gene: 4. CDR1 and CDR2 from the germline V gene are SGDLS and YYNGEE. The CDR3 protein is CASSVGWGQGNQPQHF. The CDR3 DNA follows: TGTGCCAGCAGCGTAGGGTGGGGACAGGGGAATCAGCCCCAGCATTTT. Combining the CDR3 with reference TRBV9 and TRBJ1-5 gives the whole variable domain DSGVTQTPKHLITATGQRVTLRCSPRSGDLSVYWYQQSLDQGLQFLIQYYNGEERAKGNILERFSAQQFPDLHSELNLSSLELGDSALYFCASSVGWGQGNQPQHFGDGTRLSIL.

Only a few counts were recorded for this clonotype. The chain joins TRBV4-2 to TRBJ2-7, with 8 bases fitting TRBD1. CDR1 LGHNA and CDR2 YNFKEQ come from the germline V gene. This CDR3 is built from 17 residues. V lost 2 bases, J lost 4 bases, and 13 bases stayed unmatched. The chain's CDR3 is CASSQTPAGTGGYEQYF. The CDR3 bases are TGTGCCAGCAGCCAAACCCCGGCCGGGACAGGCGGGTACGAGCAGTACTTC.

A few counts support this clonotype. A much more abundant neighbour one base away suggests this may be a read error. The chain has TRBV5-1 and TRBJ2-1, with D possibly matching TRBD2 (5 bases). CDR1 and CDR2 (germline): SGHRS, YFSETQ. The CDR3 runs 16 residues. As DNA, the CDR3 is TGCTCCAGCAGCTCCCGAATGGGGAGCTCCTACAATGAGCAGTTCTTC. Its translation: CSSSSRMGSSYNEQFF. Supplemented by reference TRBV5-1 and TRBJ2-1, the full variable domain reads KAGVTQTPRYLIKTRGQQVTLSCSPISGHRSVSWYQQTPGQGLQFLFEYFSETQRNKGNFPGRFSGRQFSNSRSEMNVSTLELGDSALYLCSSSSRMGSSYNEQFFGPGTRLTVL.

The chain employs TRBV7-2 and TRBJ2-6; no clear D. V dropped 5 bases and J dropped 0 bases, with 8 bases sitting between them. Germline lookup yields CDR1 SGHTA and CDR2 FQGNSA. This CDR3 is built from 15 residues. Written as DNA, the CDR3 is TGTGCCAGCAGCATGATGAGCTCTGGGGCCAACGTCCTGACTTTC. Translation: CASSMMSSGANVLTF.

Ten or more counts support this clonotype. The CDR3 coding sequence is TGTGCCAGCAGCACCGGTAGGGCGGGATTTAACACCGGGGAGCTGTTTTTT. The encoded protein is CASSTGRAGFNTGELFF. This rearrangement joins TRBV7-3 to TRBJ2-2; tentatively, D is TRBD2 (6 bases). The CDR3 has 17 amino acids. Trimming removed 5 bases from V and 2 bases from J, with 18 bases in between. Germline V gene data show CDR1 as SGHTA and CDR2 as FQGTGA.

This clonotype was seen at least ten times. This rearrangement joins TRBV4-1 to TRBJ1-1; maybe TRBD1 (6 bases). V gave up 1 base and J gave up 4 bases, with 13 bases separating them. Germline V gene sequence: CDR1 MGHRA, CDR2 YSYEKL. There are 15 residues in the CDR3. The CDR3: CASSQVGGLATEAFF. The CDR3 bases are TGCGCCAGCAGCCAAGTCGGGGGGCTGGCCACTGAAGCTTTCTTT.

Ten or more counts support this clonotype. This sequence joins TRBV24-1 and TRBJ2-5; 8 bases are shared with TRBD1. The germline V gene has CDR1 KGHDR and CDR2 SFDVKD. V lost 4 bases to trimming and J lost 1 base; unmatched junction nucleotides: 4. The CDR3 length is 15 residues. The chain's CDR3 is CATSDYGQGQETQYF. In DNA, the CDR3 is TGTGCCACCAGTGACTATGGACAGGGCCAAGAGACCCAGTACTTC.

This clonotype showed up many times. The V call is TRBV10-3, the J call TRBJ2-7, with 9 bases fitting TRBD1. The germline V gene has CDR1 ENHRY and CDR2 SYGVKD. Germline trimming cut 6 bases from V and 2 bases from J; bases unmatched to any gene: 5. The CDR3 is 14 residues long. The DNA of the CDR3 is TGTGCCATCAGGAATTGGACAGGGGCCTACGAGCAGTACTTC. Protein sequence: CAIRNWTGAYEQYF.

The rearrangement uses TRBV5-6 and TRBJ2-5, with D perhaps matching TRBD1 (6 bases). The CDR3 loop spans 16 amino acids. Trimming left V 4 bases short and J 5 bases short, with 21 bases between. From germline, CDR1 is SGHDT and CDR2 YYEEEE. As DNA, the CDR3 is TGTGCCAGCAGCATAATGTGGGACACAATGGCGGAGACCCAGTACTTC. Its translation: CASSIMWDTMAETQYF.

There are many counts of this clonotype. This chain connects TRBV10-3 to TRBJ2-7; 9 bases agree with TRBD1. V lost 5 bases to trimming and J lost 0 bases; unmatched junction nucleotides: 5. CDR3 size: 15 residues. CDR1 is ENHRY, CDR2 SYGVKD, per germline. The CDR3 DNA is TGTGCCATCAGTACCGGGACAGGGAGCTCCTACGAGCAGTACTTC. This gives the protein CAISTGTGSSYEQYF.

In this sample, this clonotype turned up a few times. This may be a read error, as it is one base from a much larger clone. V is TRBV20-1 and J is TRBJ2-7; 10 positions agree with TRBD2. The CDR3 has 18 amino acids. Germline loops: CDR1 DFQATT, CDR2 SNEGSKA (reference sequence). With V trimmed by 1 base and J by 7 bases, 19 bases remained unmatched. The CDR3 DNA follows: TGCAGTGCTAGAGCGCCCCATGCCGCTAGCGGGAGTATGTATGAGCAGTACTTC. It is translated as CSARAPHAASGSMYEQYF.

This clonotype was counted between two and nine times. J is TRBJ2-3 and V is TRBV19; TRBD2 matches 9 bases. Looked up from germline, CDR1 is LNHDA and CDR2 is SQIVND (reference sequence). Germline trimming cut 4 bases from V and 0 bases from J; bases unmatched to any gene: 5. This CDR3 comprises 16 residues. The CDR3 DNA reads TGTGCCAGTAGTAGACGACTAGCGGCTAGCACAGATACGCAGTATTTT. Translated, it gives CASSRRLAASTDTQYF.

This clonotype was observed at least ten times. The rearrangement joins TRBV20-1 to TRBJ2-2; TRBD1 matches 7 bases. This CDR3 contains 13 residues. Germline loops: CDR1 DFQATT, CDR2 SNEGSKA (reference sequence). V trimming: 3 bases; J trimming: 5 bases; junction bases outside the gene matches: 3. CDR3 protein: CSASSTGTGELFF. In nucleotides, the CDR3 is TGCAGTGCTAGCTCGACAGGGACCGGGGAGCTGTTTTTT.

The chain's CDR3 is CATSDQTSPGELFF. In DNA, the CDR3 is TGTGCCACCAGTGATCAGACTAGCCCCGGGGAGCTGTTTTTT. The chain carries TRBV24-1 and TRBJ2-2; 7 bases align to TRBD2. Germline loops: CDR1 KGHDR, CDR2 SFDVKD. With V trimmed by 3 bases and J by 6 bases, 3 bases remained unmatched. CDR3 length: 14 amino acids.

This clonotype was observed many times. In DNA, the CDR3 is TGTGCCAGCAGTACCTCAGCCGCCCTCTCCTACGAGCAGTACTTC. Translation gives CASSTSAALSYEQYF. The chain uses TRBV28 and TRBJ2-7; D gene ambiguous. The germline CDR1 and CDR2 sequences are MDHEN and SYDVKM. This CDR3 has 15 residues. With 5 bases removed from V and 0 bases from J, the gap between germline ends came to 14 bases.